The rows below give T cell receptor beta chains drawn from one sample of a study of cytomegalovirus exposure and HLA in healthy donors. TCRdb keeps only in-frame clones here, not all; method: immunoSEQ multiplex PCR. This listing includes about 130,000 clones. Sequencing was performed on PBMCs. The receptor set was obtained from a woman aged 55-75 years in good health and CMV-seronegative. Each CDR3 is given with its conserved first and last residue. The order of the fields is J gene, V gene, D gene, CDR3 DNA, CDR3 protein. A D gene is named only where the DNA matches it firmly.

J: TRBJ2-3
V: TRBV14
D: -
DNA: TGTGCCAGCAGCCCCCCGAGTCGCAGGGCTAGCACAGATACGCAGTATTTT
CDR3: CASSPPSRRASTDTQYF

J: TRBJ2-1
V: TRBV2
D: -
DNA: TGTGCCAGCAGAGGGACTCAACTCTCCAATGAGCAGTTCTTC
CDR3: CASRGTQLSNEQFF

J: TRBJ2-2
V: TRBV27
D: TRBD1
DNA: TGTGCCAGCAGCTTAAAAGGGACAGGGGGCCACACCGGGGAGCTGTTTTTT
CDR3: CASSLKGTGGHTGELFF

J: TRBJ2-3
V: TRBV14
D: -
DNA: TGTGCCAGCAGCCGATCAGGGGCGCGAGATACGCAGTATTTT
CDR3: CASSRSGARDTQYF

J: TRBJ2-5
V: TRBV28
D: -
DNA: TGTGCCAGTAAGGCAGGGGTGAAGACCCAGTACTTC
CDR3: CASKAGVKTQYF

J: TRBJ1-4
V: TRBV11-2
D: -
DNA: TGTGCCAGCAGCTTGAGCAGGGTTGGCGAAAAACTGTTTTTT
CDR3: CASSLSRVGEKLFF

J: TRBJ1-2
V: TRBV28
D: -
DNA: TGTGCCAGCAGTCCCCAAACAGGGTTGTATTCTAACTATGGCTACACCTTC
CDR3: CASSPQTGLYSNYGYTF

J: TRBJ1-5
V: TRBV2
D: -
DNA: TGTGCCAGCAGCAATCTCCTCGGGCCCCAGCATTTT
CDR3: CASSNLLGPQHF

J: TRBJ1-1
V: TRBV9
D: -
DNA: TGTGCCAGCAGCGTGCGGACACAGAACACTGAAGCTTTCTTT
CDR3: CASSVRTQNTEAFF

J: TRBJ2-3
V: TRBV5-1
D: TRBD1
DNA: TGCGCCAGCAGCTTGGTCGACAGGGTCACAGATACGCAGTATTTT
CDR3: CASSLVDRVTDTQYF

J: TRBJ2-2
V: TRBV9
D: -
DNA: TGTGCCAGCAGGGAGCTCGCGAACACCGGGGAGCTGTTTTTT
CDR3: CASRELANTGELFF

J: TRBJ2-7
V: TRBV27
D: -
DNA: TGTGCCAGCAGTTCCCCGAGGGACGAGCAGTACTTC
CDR3: CASSSPRDEQYF

J: TRBJ2-7
V: TRBV6-1
D: -
DNA: TGTGCCAGCAGTGATCTTCGGGGAGAGCAGTACTTC
CDR3: CASSDLRGEQYF

J: TRBJ1-3
V: TRBV18
D: -
DNA: TGTGCCAGCTCACCACAGGGGCTACCTTCTGGAAACACCATATATTTT
CDR3: CASSPQGLPSGNTIYF

J: TRBJ1-2
V: TRBV30
D: -
DNA: TGTGCCTGGAGTGGCCGAACTTACTTTGGCTACACCTTC
CDR3: CAWSGRTYFGYTF

J: TRBJ1-4
V: TRBV13
D: -
DNA: TGTGCCAGCAGCCTCGCGGGCGGAAATGAAAAACTGTTTTTT
CDR3: CASSLAGGNEKLFF

J: TRBJ2-3
V: TRBV7-2
D: TRBD2
DNA: TGTGCCAGCAGCTTAGCTATAGCGGGAGGTACCACAGATACGCAGTATTTT
CDR3: CASSLAIAGGTTDTQYF

J: TRBJ1-2
V: TRBV19
D: -
DNA: TGTGCCAGCACACATCCGCGGCCGGGACTGCCCTACTATGGCTACACCTTC
CDR3: CASTHPRPGLPYYGYTF

J: TRBJ2-3
V: TRBV7-9
D: -
DNA: TGTGCCAGCAGCCACCCCGCAACGGGAGTAGATACGCAGTATTTT
CDR3: CASSHPATGVDTQYF

J: TRBJ1-1
V: TRBV5-1
D: -
DNA: TGCGCCAGCACCGCGGTACAATGGATAGGGCAGGGAACTGAAGCTTTCTTT
CDR3: CASTAVQWIGQGTEAFF

J: TRBJ2-1
V: TRBV28
D: -
DNA: TGTGCCAGCAGTTTATGGGGCGGGGACGAGTACAATGAGCAGTTCTTC
CDR3: CASSLWGGDEYNEQFF

J: TRBJ2-6
V: TRBV9
D: -
DNA: TGTGCCAGCAGCGTAGTGTCGTCCGGGGCCAACGTCCTGACTTTC
CDR3: CASSVVSSGANVLTF

J: TRBJ2-3
V: TRBV5-1
D: TRBD2
DNA: TGCGCCAGCAGCTTGCGCGGGGGGGGCCGAACAGATACGCAGTATTTT
CDR3: CASSLRGGGRTDTQYF

J: TRBJ1-2
V: TRBV2
D: TRBD1
DNA: TGTGCCAGCAGTTTAACCGGGACAGGGGCATGGGGCTACACCTTC
CDR3: CASSLTGTGAWGYTF

J: TRBJ2-7
V: TRBV6-1
D: -
DNA: TGTGCCAGCAGTGAATTGGCGGGGCTAGCGACTTACGAGCAGTACTTC
CDR3: CASSELAGLATYEQYF

J: TRBJ1-4
V: TRBV30
D: -
DNA: TGTGCCTGGAGTAGACGGGAGAAACTGTTTTTT
CDR3: CAWSRREKLFF

J: TRBJ1-2
V: TRBV7-9
D: -
DNA: TGTGCCAGCAGCGCTTCGGGGGGGCTGAGCTATGGCTACACCTTC
CDR3: CASSASGGLSYGYTF

J: TRBJ2-3
V: TRBV6-6
D: -
DNA: TGTGCCAGCAGTTTGTTGGGAGTAGCGGCCGTTACGCAGTATTTT
CDR3: CASSLLGVAAVTQYF

J: TRBJ1-5
V: TRBV28
D: -
DNA: TGTGCCAGCAGTCCGCCGGGGGGTATGGTGGAGCCCCAGCATTTT
CDR3: CASSPPGGMVEPQHF

J: TRBJ2-7
V: TRBV10-3
D: TRBD2
DNA: TGTGCCATCAGTCTAGCGGGCGTGTCCTCCTACGAGCAGTACTTC
CDR3: CAISLAGVSSYEQYF

J: TRBJ2-1
V: TRBV7-8
D: -
DNA: TGTGCCAGCAGCTTAGACAGGGTCGATGAGCAGTTCTTC
CDR3: CASSLDRVDEQFF

J: TRBJ2-7
V: TRBV6-5
D: TRBD1
DNA: TGTGCCAGCAGTTACCTCGGGACAGATTACGAGCAGTACTTC
CDR3: CASSYLGTDYEQYF

J: TRBJ1-3
V: TRBV5-6
D: -
DNA: TGTGCCAGCAGCCGAGACAGAGGAAACACCATATATTTT
CDR3: CASSRDRGNTIYF

J: TRBJ2-3
V: TRBV27
D: TRBD2
DNA: TGTGCCAGCAGTCATCACCCGGGACTAGCGGGGCGGTGGGATACGCAGTATTTT
CDR3: CASSHHPGLAGRWDTQYF

J: TRBJ1-4
V: TRBV28
D: -
DNA: TGTGCCAGCAGCCCTCCGTTTGAAAAACTGTTTTTT
CDR3: CASSPPFEKLFF

J: TRBJ2-2
V: TRBV28
D: TRBD2
DNA: TGTGCCAGTGGTGGGACTAGCGGGATACCCGGGGAGCTGTTTTTT
CDR3: CASGGTSGIPGELFF

J: TRBJ1-4
V: TRBV29-1
D: TRBD1
DNA: TGCAGCGCCCAGGGACAGGGGGCGCGATTGGGGGAAAAACTGTTTTTT
CDR3: CSAQGQGARLGEKLFF

J: TRBJ2-2
V: TRBV28
D: TRBD1
DNA: TGTGCCAGCAATCCCCCCCTGGACAGGTTCGGTCTGCTGTTTTTT
CDR3: CASNPPLDRFGLLFF

J: TRBJ2-5
V: TRBV19
D: TRBD1
DNA: TGTGCCAGTAGTATAATAGGGACAGGACAACAAGAGACCCAGTACTTC
CDR3: CASSIIGTGQQETQYF

J: TRBJ2-2
V: TRBV2
D: TRBD2
DNA: TGTGCCAGCAGCGTTACTAGCGGGTATATGTACACCGGGGAGCTGTTTTTT
CDR3: CASSVTSGYMYTGELFF

J: TRBJ1-1
V: TRBV28
D: TRBD1
DNA: TGTGCCAGCAGCCCGGGACAGGGGGTCACTGAAGCTTTCTTT
CDR3: CASSPGQGVTEAFF

J: TRBJ2-5
V: TRBV28
D: TRBD1
DNA: TGTGCCAGCAGTCCTAGGACAGGCGGAGAGACCCAGTACTTC
CDR3: CASSPRTGGETQYF

J: TRBJ2-2
V: TRBV7-6
D: TRBD2
DNA: TGTGCCAGCAGCCAGGCGGTAGCGGGGTCCACCGGGGAGCTGTTTTTT
CDR3: CASSQAVAGSTGELFF

J: TRBJ2-2
V: TRBV18
D: TRBD2
DNA: TGTGCCAGCTCACAACAAGGGACTAGCGGACTGAACACCGGGGAGCTGTTTTTT
CDR3: CASSQQGTSGLNTGELFF

J: TRBJ1-5
V: TRBV2
D: -
DNA: TGTGCCAGTAGGGAGGGGGGGCCCCAGCATTTT
CDR3: CASREGGPQHF

J: TRBJ2-3
V: TRBV7-9
D: TRBD2
DNA: TGTGCCAGCAGCCCTAGCGGTTTCAGCACAGATACGCAGTATTTT
CDR3: CASSPSGFSTDTQYF

J: TRBJ2-7
V: TRBV2
D: TRBD1
DNA: TGTGCCAGCAGTGAATTGGAGACAGGGGCAAAAGAAGGCGACGAGCAGTACTTC
CDR3: CASSELETGAKEGDEQYF